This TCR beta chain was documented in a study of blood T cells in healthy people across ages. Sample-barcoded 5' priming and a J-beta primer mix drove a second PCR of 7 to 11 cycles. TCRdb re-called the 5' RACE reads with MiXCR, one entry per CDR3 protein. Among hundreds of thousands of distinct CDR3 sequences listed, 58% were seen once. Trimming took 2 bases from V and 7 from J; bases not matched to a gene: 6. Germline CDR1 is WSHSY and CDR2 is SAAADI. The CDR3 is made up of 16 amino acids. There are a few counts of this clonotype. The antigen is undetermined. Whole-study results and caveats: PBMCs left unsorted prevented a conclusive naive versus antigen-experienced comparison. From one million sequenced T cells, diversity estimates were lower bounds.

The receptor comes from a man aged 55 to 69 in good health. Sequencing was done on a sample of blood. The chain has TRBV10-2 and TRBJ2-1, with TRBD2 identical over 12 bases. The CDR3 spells CASSEVLAGGMNEQFF. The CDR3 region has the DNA TGCGCCAGCAGTGAGGTACTAGCGGGGGGTATGAATGAGCAGTTCTTC.